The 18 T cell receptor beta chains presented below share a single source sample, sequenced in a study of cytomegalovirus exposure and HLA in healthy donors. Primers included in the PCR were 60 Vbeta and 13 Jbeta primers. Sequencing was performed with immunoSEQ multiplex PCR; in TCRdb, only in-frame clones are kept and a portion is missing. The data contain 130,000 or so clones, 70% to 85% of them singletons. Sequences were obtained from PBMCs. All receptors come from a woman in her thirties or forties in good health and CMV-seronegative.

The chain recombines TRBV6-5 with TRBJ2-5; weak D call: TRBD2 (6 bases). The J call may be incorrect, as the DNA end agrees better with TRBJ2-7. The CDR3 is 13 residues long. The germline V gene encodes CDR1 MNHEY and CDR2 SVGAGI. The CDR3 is CASRPRGSYEQYF. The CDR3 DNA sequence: TGTGCCAGCAGACCCCGGGGGTCCTACGAGCAGTACTTC.

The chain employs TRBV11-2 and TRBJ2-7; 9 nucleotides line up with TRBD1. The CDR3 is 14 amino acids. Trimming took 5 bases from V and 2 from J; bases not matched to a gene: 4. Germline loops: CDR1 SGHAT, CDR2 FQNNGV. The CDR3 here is CASSAGTGPYEQYF. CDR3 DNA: TGTGCCAGCAGCGCCGGGACAGGGCCCTACGAGCAGTACTTC. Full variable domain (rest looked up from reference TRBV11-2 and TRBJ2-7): EAGVAQSPRYKIIEKRQSVAFWCNPISGHATLYWYQQILGQGPKLLIQFQNNGVVDDSQLPKDRFSAERLKGVDSTLKIQPAKLEDSAVYLCASSAGTGPYEQYFGPGTRLTVT.

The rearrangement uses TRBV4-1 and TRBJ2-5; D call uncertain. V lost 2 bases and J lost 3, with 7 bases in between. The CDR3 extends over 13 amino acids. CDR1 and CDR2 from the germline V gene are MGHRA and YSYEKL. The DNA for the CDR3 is TGCGCCAGCAGCCAATGGCAGAAAGAGACCCAGTACTTC. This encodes CASSQWQKETQYF.

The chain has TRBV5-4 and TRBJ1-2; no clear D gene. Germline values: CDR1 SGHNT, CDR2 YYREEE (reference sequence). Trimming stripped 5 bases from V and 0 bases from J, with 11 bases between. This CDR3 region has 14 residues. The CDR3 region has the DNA TGTGCCAGCAGGATCTCTGCGACTAACTATGGCTACACCTTC. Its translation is CASRISATNYGYTF. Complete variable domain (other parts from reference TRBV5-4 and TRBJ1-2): ETGVTQSPTHLIKTRGQQVTLRCSSQSGHNTVSWYQQALGQGPQFIFQYYREEENGRGNFPPRFSGLQFPNYSSELNVNALELDDSALYLCASRISATNYGYTFGSGTRLTVV.

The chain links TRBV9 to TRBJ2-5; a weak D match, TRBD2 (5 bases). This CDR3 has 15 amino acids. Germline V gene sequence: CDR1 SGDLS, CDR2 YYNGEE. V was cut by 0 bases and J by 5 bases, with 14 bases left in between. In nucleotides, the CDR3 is TGTGCCAGCAGCGTAGACCGGGGAGTTGGGGAGACCCAGTACTTC. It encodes CASSVDRGVGETQYF.

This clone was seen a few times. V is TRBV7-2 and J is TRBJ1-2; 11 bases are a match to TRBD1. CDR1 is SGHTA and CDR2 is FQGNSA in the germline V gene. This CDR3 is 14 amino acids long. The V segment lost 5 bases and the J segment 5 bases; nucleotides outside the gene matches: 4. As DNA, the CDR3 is TGTGCCAGCAGCCCGGACAGGGGGCTTTATGGCTACACCTTC. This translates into CASSPDRGLYGYTF.

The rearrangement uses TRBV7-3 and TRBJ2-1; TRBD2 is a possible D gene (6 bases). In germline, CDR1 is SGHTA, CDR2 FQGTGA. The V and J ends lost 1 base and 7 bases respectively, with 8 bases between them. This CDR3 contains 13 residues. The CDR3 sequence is CASSLIGGNEQFF. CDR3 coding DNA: TGTGCCAGCAGCTTAATTGGAGGGAATGAGCAGTTCTTC.

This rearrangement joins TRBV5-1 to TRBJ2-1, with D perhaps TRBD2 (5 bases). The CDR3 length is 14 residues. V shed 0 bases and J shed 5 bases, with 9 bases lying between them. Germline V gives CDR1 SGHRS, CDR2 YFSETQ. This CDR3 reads CASSLGLADNEQFF. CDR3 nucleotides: TGCGCCAGCAGCTTGGGGCTAGCCGACAATGAGCAGTTCTTC.

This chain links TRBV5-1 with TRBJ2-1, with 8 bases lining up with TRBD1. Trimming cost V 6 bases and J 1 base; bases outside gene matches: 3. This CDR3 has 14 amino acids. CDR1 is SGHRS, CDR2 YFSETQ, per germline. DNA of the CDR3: TGCGCCAGCAACAGGGGGACTTCCTACAATGAGCAGTTCTTC. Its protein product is CASNRGTSYNEQFF.

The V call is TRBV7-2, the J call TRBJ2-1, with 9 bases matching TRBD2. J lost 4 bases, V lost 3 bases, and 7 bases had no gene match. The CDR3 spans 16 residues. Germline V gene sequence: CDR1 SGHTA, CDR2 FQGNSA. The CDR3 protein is CASSFVAGDAYNEQFF. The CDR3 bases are TGTGCCAGCAGCTTTGTAGCGGGAGACGCTTACAATGAGCAGTTCTTC.

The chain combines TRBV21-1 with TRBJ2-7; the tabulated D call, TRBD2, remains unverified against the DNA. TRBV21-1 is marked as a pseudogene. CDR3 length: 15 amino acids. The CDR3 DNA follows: TGTGCCAGCATGCCCTTGTCTGAAGCTGTCTACGAGCAGTACTTC. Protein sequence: CASMPLSEAVYEQYF.

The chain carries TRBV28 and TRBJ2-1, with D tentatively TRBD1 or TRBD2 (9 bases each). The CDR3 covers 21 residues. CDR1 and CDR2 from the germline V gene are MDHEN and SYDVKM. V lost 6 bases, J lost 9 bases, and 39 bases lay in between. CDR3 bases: TGTGCCAGCAGCCACAACCCGGTAGGGACAGGGATCGAAGCGGGAGGCCGTGAGCAGTTCTTC. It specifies CASSHNPVGTGIEAGGREQFF.

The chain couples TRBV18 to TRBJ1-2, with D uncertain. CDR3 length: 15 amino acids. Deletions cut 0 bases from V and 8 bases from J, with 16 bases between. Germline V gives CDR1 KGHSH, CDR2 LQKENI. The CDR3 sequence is CASSPPLTSVRGYTF. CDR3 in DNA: TGTGCCAGCTCACCACCCTTGACTTCTGTGAGGGGCTACACCTTC.

CDR3 region: CASSDTVNTEAFF. The CDR3, as DNA: TGTGCCAGCAGTGATACTGTGAACACTGAAGCTTTCTTT. The chain has TRBV25-1 and TRBJ1-1, with D unresolved. The germline CDR1 and CDR2 sequences are MGHDK and SYGVNS. This CDR3 contains 13 residues. Trimming removed 3 bases from V and 0 bases from J, with 5 bases in between.

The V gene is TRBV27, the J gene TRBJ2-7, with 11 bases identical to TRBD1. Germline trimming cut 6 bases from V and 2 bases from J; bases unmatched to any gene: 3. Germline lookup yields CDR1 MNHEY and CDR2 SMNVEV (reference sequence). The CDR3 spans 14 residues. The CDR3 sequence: CASRRGQGAYEQYF. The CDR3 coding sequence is TGTGCCAGCAGGAGGGGACAGGGGGCCTACGAGCAGTACTTC.

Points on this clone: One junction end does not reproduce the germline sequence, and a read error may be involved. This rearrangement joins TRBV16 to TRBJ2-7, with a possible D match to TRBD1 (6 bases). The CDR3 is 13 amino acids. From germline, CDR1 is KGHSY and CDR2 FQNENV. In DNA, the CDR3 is TGTGCCAACAGCCAGGGGCGCTCCTACGAGCAGTACTTC. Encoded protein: CANSQGRSYEQYF.

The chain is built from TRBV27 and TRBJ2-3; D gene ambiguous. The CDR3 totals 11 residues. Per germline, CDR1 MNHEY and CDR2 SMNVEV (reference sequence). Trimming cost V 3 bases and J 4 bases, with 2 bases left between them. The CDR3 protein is CASSFADTQYF. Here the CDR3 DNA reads TGTGCCAGCAGTTTCGCAGATACGCAGTATTTT.

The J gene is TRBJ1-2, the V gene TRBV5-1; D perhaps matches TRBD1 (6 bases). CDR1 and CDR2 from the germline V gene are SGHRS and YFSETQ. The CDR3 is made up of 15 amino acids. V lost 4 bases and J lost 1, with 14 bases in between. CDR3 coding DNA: TGCGCCAGCAGCCTAGGGGACATAGATAACTATGGCTACACCTTC. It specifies CASSLGDIDNYGYTF.